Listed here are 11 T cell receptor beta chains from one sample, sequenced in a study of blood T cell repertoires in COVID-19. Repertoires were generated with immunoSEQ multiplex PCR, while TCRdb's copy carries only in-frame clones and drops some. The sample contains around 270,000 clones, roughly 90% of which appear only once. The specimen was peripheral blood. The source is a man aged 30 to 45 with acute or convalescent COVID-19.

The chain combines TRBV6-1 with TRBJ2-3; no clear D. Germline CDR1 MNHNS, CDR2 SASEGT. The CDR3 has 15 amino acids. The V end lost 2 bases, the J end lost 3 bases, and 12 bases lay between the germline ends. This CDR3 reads CASSESSSWTDTQYF. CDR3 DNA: TGTGCCAGCAGTGAAAGTTCTAGTTGGACAGATACGCAGTATTTT.

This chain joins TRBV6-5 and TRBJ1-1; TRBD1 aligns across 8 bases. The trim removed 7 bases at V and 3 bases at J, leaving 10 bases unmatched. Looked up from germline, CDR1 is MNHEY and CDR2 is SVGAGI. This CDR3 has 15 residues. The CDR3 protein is CASTRQGRTYTEAFF. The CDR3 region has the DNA TGTGCCAGCACTCGACAGGGGCGAACCTACACTGAAGCTTTCTTT.

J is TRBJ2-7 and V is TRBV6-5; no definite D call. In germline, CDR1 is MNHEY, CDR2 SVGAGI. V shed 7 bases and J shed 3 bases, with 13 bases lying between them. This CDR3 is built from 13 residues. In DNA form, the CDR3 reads TGTGCCAGCACCACCCCGACTGGCTACGAGCAGTACTTC. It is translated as CASTTPTGYEQYF.

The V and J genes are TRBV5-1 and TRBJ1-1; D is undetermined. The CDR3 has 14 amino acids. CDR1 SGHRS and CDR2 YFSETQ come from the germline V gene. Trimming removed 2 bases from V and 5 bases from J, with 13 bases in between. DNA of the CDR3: TGCGCCAGCAGCTTTCTATCCCCGGAGACTGAAGCTTTCTTT. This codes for CASSFLSPETEAFF.

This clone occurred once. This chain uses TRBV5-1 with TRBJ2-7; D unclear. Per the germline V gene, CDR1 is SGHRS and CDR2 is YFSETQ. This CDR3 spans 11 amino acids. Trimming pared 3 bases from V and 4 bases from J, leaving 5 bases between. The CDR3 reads CASSSMYEQYF. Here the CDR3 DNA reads TGCGCCAGCAGCTCTATGTACGAGCAGTACTTC.

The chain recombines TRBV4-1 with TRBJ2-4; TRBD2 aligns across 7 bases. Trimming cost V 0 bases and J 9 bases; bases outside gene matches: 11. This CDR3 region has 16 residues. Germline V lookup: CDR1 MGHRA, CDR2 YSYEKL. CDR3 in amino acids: CASSQDRGGGRGIQYF. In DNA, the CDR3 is TGCGCCAGCAGCCAAGATCGCGGTGGGGGGAGGGGCATTCAGTACTTC.

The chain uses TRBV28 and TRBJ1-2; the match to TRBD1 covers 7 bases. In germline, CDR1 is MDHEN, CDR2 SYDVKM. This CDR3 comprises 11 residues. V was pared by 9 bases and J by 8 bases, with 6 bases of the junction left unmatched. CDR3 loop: CASSGTEGYTF. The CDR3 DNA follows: TGTGCCAGTTCAGGGACAGAGGGCTACACCTTC.

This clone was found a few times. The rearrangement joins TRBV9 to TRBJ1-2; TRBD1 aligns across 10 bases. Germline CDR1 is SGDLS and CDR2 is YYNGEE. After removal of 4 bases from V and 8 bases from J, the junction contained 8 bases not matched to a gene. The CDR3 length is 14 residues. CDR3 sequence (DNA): TGTGCCAGCAGCCCAGGGACAGGGGAGGGAGGCTACACCTTC. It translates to CASSPGTGEGGYTF.

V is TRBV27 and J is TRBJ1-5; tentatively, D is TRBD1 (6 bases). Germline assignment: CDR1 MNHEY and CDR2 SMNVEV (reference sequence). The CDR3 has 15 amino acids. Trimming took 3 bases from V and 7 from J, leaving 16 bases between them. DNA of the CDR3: TGTGCCAGCAGTTTTGGGTGGGGGCAGGAGCAGCCCCAGCATTTT. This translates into CASSFGWGQEQPQHF.

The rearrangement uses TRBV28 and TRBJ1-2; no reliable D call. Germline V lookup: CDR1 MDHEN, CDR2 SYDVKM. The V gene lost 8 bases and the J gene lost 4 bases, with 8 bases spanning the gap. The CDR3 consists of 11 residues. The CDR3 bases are TGTGCCAGCGGAGATCTCTATGGCTACACCTTC. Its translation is CASGDLYGYTF.

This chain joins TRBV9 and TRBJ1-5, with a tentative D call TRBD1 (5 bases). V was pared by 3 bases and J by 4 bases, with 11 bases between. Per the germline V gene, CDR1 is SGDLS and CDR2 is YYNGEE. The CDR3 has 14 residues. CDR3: CASSAGLWNQPQHF. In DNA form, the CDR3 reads TGTGCCAGCAGCGCAGGGTTATGGAATCAGCCCCAGCATTTT.